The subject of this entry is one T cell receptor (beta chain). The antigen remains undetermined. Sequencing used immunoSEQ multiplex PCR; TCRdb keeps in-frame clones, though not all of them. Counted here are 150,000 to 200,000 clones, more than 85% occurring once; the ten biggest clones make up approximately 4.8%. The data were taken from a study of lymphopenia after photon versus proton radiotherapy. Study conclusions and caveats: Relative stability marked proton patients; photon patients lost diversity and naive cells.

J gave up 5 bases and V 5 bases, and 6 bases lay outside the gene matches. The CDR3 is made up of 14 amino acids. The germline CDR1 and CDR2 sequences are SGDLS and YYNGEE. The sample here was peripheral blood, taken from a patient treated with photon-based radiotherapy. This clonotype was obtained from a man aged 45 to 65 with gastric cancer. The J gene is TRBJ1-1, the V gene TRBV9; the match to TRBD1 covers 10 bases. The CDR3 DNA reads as TGTGCCAGCAGAGACGGACAGGGGGAGACTGAAGCTTTCTTT. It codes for CASRDGQGETEAFF. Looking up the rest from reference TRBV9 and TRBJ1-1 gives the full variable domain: DSGVTQTPKHLITATGQRVTLRCSPRSGDLSVYWYQQSLDQGLQFLIQYYNGEERAKGNILERFSAQQFPDLHSELNLSSLELGDSALYFCASRDGQGETEAFFGQGTRLTVV.